This T cell receptor beta chain was identified in a study of shared clonotypes between healthy human individuals. Study at large: Contributing individuals were a couple of females and a few males aged 18 to 49.

Points from the study as a whole: Generally, naive subsets came out with larger estimated richness than memory subsets.

This clone was observed a single time. Its antigen is unknown. The CDR3 spans 18 residues. From germline, CDR1 is SEHNR and CDR2 FQNEAQ (reference sequence). The germline V and J ends were trimmed by 1 base and 0 bases, with 17 bases remaining between them. Assay: immunoSEQ multiplex PCR; the TCRdb copy retains only in-frame clones and omits some. The sample lists 2 million to 2.5 million clones; roughly 94% were seen once. This receptor was identified in a man aged 18 to 35 in good health. The specimen sequenced was naive CD4+ T cells sorted from blood. Regarding subset: CD45RA+ positively selected. The chain uses TRBV7-9 and TRBJ2-3; the D call may be TRBD1 or TRBD2 (6 bases each). The CDR3 sequence is CASSLVRGALLSTDTQYF. The DNA for the CDR3 is TGTGCCAGCAGCTTAGTGAGGGGGGCCTTACTAAGCACAGATACGCAGTATTTT.